The rows below give T cell receptor beta chains drawn from one sample of a study of graft-versus-host responses after intestinal transplantation. Antigens of these TCRs are unknown. Profiling relied on immunoSEQ multiplex PCR, and the TCRdb table lists in-frame clones only, not all of them. The repertoire has about 88,000 clones, around 90% of them found once; the top ten carry 0.3% to 0.35%. The sequencing here drew on unstimulated CD4+ T cells sorted from spleen or lymph node cells, taken before transplant. Receptors originate from a human donor who was the organ donor for an intestinal transplant. Both conserved end residues are part of each CDR3. A D gene is named only where the DNA matches it firmly. The size of a clone is reported for some rows only, either as once, few or many, or as a class for expanded clones.

J gene	clone size	D gene	V gene	CDR3 protein	CDR3 DNA
TRBJ2-7	-	-	TRBV7-9	CASSLEVRRRAYEQYF	TGTGCCAGCAGCTTAGAAGTGCGCAGGCGAGCTTACGAGCAGTACTTC
TRBJ2-2	-	TRBD1	TRBV7-8	CASSRRQGRNTGELFF	TGTGCCAGCAGCCGTCGACAGGGGAGGAACACCGGGGAGCTGTTTTTT
TRBJ1-2	few	-	TRBV2	CASKWALSGYTF	TGTGCCAGCAAATGGGCTTTGAGTGGCTACACCTTC
TRBJ2-5	-	TRBD1	TRBV28	CASNTYWGKGGQGSETQYF	TGTGCCAGCAACACTTACTGGGGTAAAGGGGGACAGGGGTCTGAGACCCAGTACTTC
TRBJ2-5	-	-	TRBV4-1	CASSPTRVQETQYF	TGCGCCAGCAGCCCAACTAGGGTCCAAGAGACCCAGTACTTC
TRBJ2-3	once	-	TRBV5-1	CASSLDRDTQYF	TGCGCCAGCAGCTTGGATAGAGATACGCAGTATTTT
TRBJ1-2	few	TRBD1	TRBV6-5	CASSSELEQGAYGYTF	TGTGCCAGCAGTTCCGAACTTGAACAGGGGGCATATGGCTACACCTTC
TRBJ2-1	-	TRBD2	TRBV4-1	CASSQDRTSGRYNEQFF	TGCGCCAGCAGCCAAGATAGGACTAGCGGACGTTACAATGAGCAGTTCTTC
TRBJ2-1	-	-	TRBV11-2	CASSLPVWAHEQFF	TGTGCCAGCAGCCTCCCCGTTTGGGCCCATGAGCAGTTCTTC
TRBJ1-2	-	-	TRBV29-1	CSVDRGLGEDYGYTF	TGCAGCGTTGATAGGGGTTTAGGCGAAGACTATGGCTACACCTTC
TRBJ1-1	-	-	TRBV10-3	CASRGSLLYGTEAFF	TGTGCCAGCCGGGGGTCACTATTGTATGGCACTGAAGCTTTCTTT
TRBJ1-2	-	TRBD1	TRBV28	CASSLPSGQGRDYGYTF	TGTGCCAGCAGTTTACCGAGTGGACAGGGGAGGGACTATGGCTACACCTTC
TRBJ2-3	-	TRBD2	TRBV5-1	CASSLWAGGTDTQYF	TGCGCCAGCAGCTTGTGGGCGGGAGGGACAGATACGCAGTATTTT
TRBJ2-3	-	TRBD1	TRBV19	CASDARTGINPDTQYF	TGTGCCAGTGATGCACGGACAGGGATTAATCCAGATACGCAGTATTTT